This T cell receptor (beta chain) was sequenced for a study of cytomegalovirus exposure and HLA in healthy donors. In germline, CDR1 is SGHRS, CDR2 YFSETQ. The CDR3 spans 16 residues. J was trimmed by 6 bases and V by 0 bases; bases with no gene match: 5. With 60 Vbeta and 13 Jbeta primers, the PCR was carried out. Produced via immunoSEQ multiplex PCR; TCRdb's table is partial and in-frame only. The sample totals about 160,000 clones. At the time of sampling, donors were nominally healthy, though unrecorded immune exposures were likely. The chain recombines TRBV5-1 with TRBJ2-6; 8 bases fit TRBD1. The origin of this receptor is a man between 25 and 39 years old in good health and CMV-seronegative. Sequenced sample: PBMCs. Here the CDR3 reads CASSLGQGSPANVLTF. The CDR3, as DNA: TGCGCCAGCAGCTTGGGACAGGGGTCCCCGGCCAACGTCCTGACTTTC.